This passage covers 15 T cell receptor beta chains from one sample sequenced in a study of vaccination and CD4 T cells after COVID-19. Treatment noted: roughly 11-day PBMC culture with coronavirus spike peptide pools or control peptides (ViraFEST assay). Their antigen targets remain unknown. Once obtained from cultured CD4+ T cells, the DNA was sequenced using the Oncomine TCR Beta short-read assay. TCRdb reprocessed the PCR reads with MiXCR, giving one entry per CDR3 protein. This table has about 7,100 distinct CDR3 sequences, 74% appearing once. Sequencing was performed on CD4+ T cells from blood, cultured in vitro. The receptors originated from a human donor who had recovered from COVID-19.

The chain couples TRBV6-2 or TRBV6-3 to TRBJ2-7, with 8 bases aligning to TRBD2. The length of the CDR3 is 15 residues. Germline CDR1 and CDR2: MNHEY and SVGEGT. J was trimmed by 6 bases and V by 7 bases; bases with no gene match: 14. The CDR3 protein is CASTKQAGEASEQYF. The CDR3 nucleotides are TGTGCCAGCACGAAGCAAGCGGGAGAGGCTAGCGAGCAGTACTTC.

There are a few counts of this clonotype. V gene TRBV9 combines with J gene TRBJ2-1, with D perhaps given as TRBD1 or TRBD2 (5 bases each). Germline V gene lookup returns CDR1 SGDLS and CDR2 YYNGEE. This CDR3 is 17 amino acids long. Trimming pared 3 bases from V and 0 bases from J, leaving 16 bases between. CDR3: CASSAGGITPSYNEQFF. CDR3 bases: TGTGCCAGCAGCGCTGGGGGAATAACCCCCTCCTACAATGAGCAGTTCTTC.

This clonotype is labeled medium-sized. The V and J genes are TRBV6-1 and TRBJ2-7; D tentatively fits TRBD1 or TRBD2 (5 bases each). The germline gives CDR1 MNHNS, CDR2 SASEGT. The CDR3 has 16 amino acids. V dropped 0 bases and J dropped 2 bases, with 14 bases sitting between them. The CDR3 nucleotides read TGTGCCAGCAGTGAAGCGTCAGGTGGGGGTCCCTACGAGCAGTACTTC. Residues: CASSEASGGGPYEQYF.

J is TRBJ2-7 and V is TRBV20-1, with 10 bases aligning to TRBD2. The junction had 12 bases not matched to a gene; V was cut back by 2 bases and J by 2 bases. CDR3 length: 17 amino acids. Germline V gives CDR1 DFQATT, CDR2 SNEGSKA (reference sequence). The CDR3 reads CSARSTSGWVGAYEQYF. CDR3 DNA sequence: TGCAGTGCTAGATCGACTAGCGGGTGGGTCGGGGCCTACGAGCAGTACTTC.

This chain joins TRBV28 and TRBJ2-7; 7 bases align to TRBD2. This CDR3 comprises 17 residues. Germline V CDR1 and CDR2: MDHEN, SYDVKM. Trimming cost V 6 bases and J 4 bases; bases outside gene matches: 18. CDR3 DNA: TGTGCCAGCAGCCCCAATAGTGGGAGGGCCATCAGGTACGAGCAGTACTTC. Amino acid sequence: CASSPNSGRAIRYEQYF.

This clonotype appeared a few times. CDR3: CASSPTGTYNSPLHF. CDR3 sequence (DNA): TGTGCCAGCAGCCCGACAGGAACCTATAATTCACCCCTCCACTTT. This chain links TRBV5-4 with TRBJ1-6; TRBD1 might be the D (6 bases). The CDR3 consists of 15 residues. Germline V gives CDR1 SGHNT, CDR2 YYREEE (reference sequence). V shed 4 bases and J shed 2 bases, with 10 bases lying between them.

The V gene is TRBV6-5, the J gene TRBJ2-7; 7 bases line up with TRBD1. V trimming: 3 bases; J trimming: 1 base; junction bases outside the gene matches: 12. Germline CDR1 reads MNHEY; CDR2 reads SVGAGI. The CDR3 is 17 amino acids. The CDR3 region is CASSYKWSRQGSYEQYF. The CDR3 DNA is TGTGCCAGCAGTTATAAGTGGTCGAGACAGGGTTCCTACGAGCAGTACTTC.

The chain is built from TRBV7-6 and TRBJ2-2, with a possible D match to TRBD2 (5 bases). V lost 1 base and J 7 bases, leaving 10 bases between the germline ends. The CDR3 extends over 14 amino acids. Germline loops: CDR1 SGHVS, CDR2 FNYEAQ. This chain's CDR3 is CASSLGGWNGELFF. The CDR3 DNA is TGTGCCAGCAGCTTAGGCGGGTGGAACGGGGAGCTGTTTTTT.

The rearrangement uses TRBV11-3 and TRBJ2-1; D perhaps matches TRBD2 (6 bases). The V end lost 0 bases, the J end lost 8 bases, and 17 bases lay between the germline ends. CDR3 length: 16 amino acids. CDR1 SGHNT and CDR2 YENEEA come from the germline V gene. The CDR3 loop reads CASSLDGRDGFDEQFF. DNA of the CDR3: TGTGCCAGCAGCTTAGACGGGCGGGATGGTTTCGATGAGCAGTTCTTC.

The chain is built from TRBV20-1 and TRBJ2-5, with TRBD2 identical over 10 bases. The J segment lost 2 bases and the V segment lost 8 bases, leaving 14 bases of the junction unmatched. The CDR3 length is 16 residues. Germline V CDR1 and CDR2: DFQATT, SNEGSKA (reference sequence). The CDR3 bases are TGCAGTCCTTTGATTTGGCTAGCGGGAGTTCAAGAGACCCAGTACTTC. This sequence encodes CSPLIWLAGVQETQYF.

The chain uses TRBV7-2 and TRBJ2-2, with TRBD2 identical over 7 bases. CDR1 is SGHTA, CDR2 FQGNSA, per germline. There are 15 residues in the CDR3. With 0 bases clipped from V and 4 bases from J, the junction kept 2 bases outside the gene matches. The CDR3 is CASSLAGGVTGELFF. As DNA, the CDR3 is TGTGCCAGCAGCTTAGCGGGGGGGGTCACCGGGGAGCTGTTTTTT.

The V gene is TRBV10-3, the J gene TRBJ1-2, with 8 nucleotides matching TRBD1. V dropped 0 bases and J dropped 8; count of bases not matched to a gene: 5. Germline loops: CDR1 ENHRY, CDR2 SYGVKD. The CDR3 has 14 amino acids. In DNA, the CDR3 is TGTGCCATCAGTGAGTCTGTACAGGGGGACGGCTACACCTTC. Its translation: CAISESVQGDGYTF.

V is TRBV15 and J is TRBJ1-2; D remains unclear. V shed 5 bases and J shed 8 bases, with 21 bases lying between them. The CDR3 runs 15 residues. Germline V gives CDR1 LNHNV, CDR2 YYDKDF (reference sequence). This CDR3 is CATSGEPGNPGGYTF. The CDR3 DNA reads TGTGCCACCAGCGGGGAACCGGGGAACCCGGGCGGCTACACCTTC.

V usage is TRBV6-2 or TRBV6-3 and J usage is TRBJ2-5; 15 nucleotides agree with TRBD2. CDR1 and CDR2 (germline): MNHEY, SVGEGT. V was clipped by 5 bases and J by 4 bases; unmatched bases: 8. The CDR3 extends over 17 amino acids. CDR3 region: CASSGTSGRPGRETQYF. CDR3 DNA: TGTGCCAGCAGTGGGACTAGCGGGAGGCCAGGGCGAGAGACCCAGTACTTC.

By sample share, this clonotype is medium-sized (0.01 to 0.1%). The chain carries TRBV20-1 and TRBJ2-7; TRBD2 might be the D (6 bases). The V end lost 0 bases, the J end lost 4 bases, and 7 bases lay between the germline ends. CDR3 size: 12 residues. Germline values: CDR1 DFQATT, CDR2 SNEGSKA (reference sequence). CDR3 sequence (DNA): TGCAGTGCTAGAGATGGGGGGTACGAGCAGTACTTC. Encoded protein: CSARDGGYEQYF.